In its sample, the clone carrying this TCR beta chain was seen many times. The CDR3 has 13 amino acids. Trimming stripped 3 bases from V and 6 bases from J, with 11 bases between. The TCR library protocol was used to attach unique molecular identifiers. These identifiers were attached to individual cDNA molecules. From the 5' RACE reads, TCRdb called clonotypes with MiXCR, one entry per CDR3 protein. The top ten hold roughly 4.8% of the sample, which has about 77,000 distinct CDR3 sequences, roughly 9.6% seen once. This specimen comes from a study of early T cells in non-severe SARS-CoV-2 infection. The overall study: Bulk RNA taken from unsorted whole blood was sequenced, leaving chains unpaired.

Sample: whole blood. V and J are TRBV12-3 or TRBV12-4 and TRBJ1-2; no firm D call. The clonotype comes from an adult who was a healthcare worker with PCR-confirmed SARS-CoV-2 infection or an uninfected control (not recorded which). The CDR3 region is CASSFSKADGYTF. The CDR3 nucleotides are TGTGCCAGCAGTTTCTCGAAGGCAGATGGCTACACCTTC.